This T cell receptor beta chain was profiled in a study of blood T cell repertoires in COVID-19. Across the whole study: The samples span acute and convalescent COVID-19 from the United States, Italy and Spain. PBMCs, B-cell-depleted T cells, or T cells were the source of the cDNA or gDNA that made up the material.

Original methodology: Cell counts per sample came from amplifying reference gene primers. The assay was immunoSEQ multiplex PCR, and TCRdb's table has in-frame clones only and misses some. V, J and clone size are those of that table, while D and trimming were read from the DNA. The sample includes about 150,000 clones, 84% of them seen just once. The CDR3 consists of 15 residues. Trimming shortened V by 4 bases and J by 3 bases, and 13 bases separated the two germline ends. CDR1 and CDR2 from the germline V gene are SGDLS and YYNGEE. Sample: peripheral blood. The sequence derives from a woman in her forties or fifties in a cohort sampled during active or convalescent COVID-19. The chain uses TRBV9 and TRBJ2-2, with D uncertain. The CDR3 reads CASSPFRLDTGELFF. DNA of the CDR3: TGTGCCAGCAGCCCCTTCCGTTTAGACACCGGGGAGCTGTTTTTT.